The 9 T cell receptor beta chains in this list originate from one sample, sequenced in a study of regulatory T cells in long-lasting Graves disease (dated by TCRdb to about 2021). The sample's time point label, decoded: newly diagnosed GD, antithyroid drugs for less than 3 months. For both TCR sequencing and RNA sequencing, RNA was extracted from PBMCs using TRIzol. The library was built by means of multiplex PCR. Sequencing was performed on an Illumina HiSeq 4000. CDR3 regions were amplified by Arm-PCR with iRepertoire HTBI primers to construct TCR beta libraries. Through fastp at Q25 and MiXCR, TCRdb rebuilt clones from the public reads, retaining in-frame beta chains. When rows share a CDR3 protein, they turn into one entry using the most common DNA and genes. Present in this sample are a few hundred thousand distinct CDR3 sequences, 20% to 25% of which were seen just once. Of the sample, roughly 13% falls within the top ten clones.

The sample here was peripheral blood mononuclear cells (PBMCs), taken at new diagnosis, from a patient treated with antithyroid drugs. The receptors here all came from a female donor with Graves disease.

This clonotype was detected ten times or more. The V call is TRBV5-1, the J call TRBJ1-2, with D tentatively TRBD1 (5 bases). This CDR3 is built from 15 residues. Germline CDR1 SGHRS, CDR2 YFSETQ. Trimming shortened V by 4 bases and J by 4 bases, and 17 bases separated the two germline ends. As DNA, the CDR3 is TGCGCCAGCAGCGAGGGGCCCGAAAATGCCTATGGCTACACCTTC. It encodes CASSEGPENAYGYTF.

To note about this clonotype: A single base separates this from a much larger clone, so it may be a read error. V usage is TRBV6-1 and J usage is TRBJ1-5; D possibly corresponds to TRBD1 (6 bases). Germline CDR1 and CDR2: MNHNS and SASEGT. The CDR3 extends over 15 amino acids. CDR3 coding DNA: TGTTCCAGCAGTGAAGTCAGGGGAGTCGGTCAGCCCCAGCATTTT. This translates into CSSSEVRGVGQPQHF.

In its sample, this clonotype was seen many times. The rearrangement joins TRBV20-1 to TRBJ2-5, with TRBD1 as a possible D gene (6 bases). The germline V gene encodes CDR1 DFQATT and CDR2 SNEGSKA (reference sequence). V lost 0 bases and J 2 bases, leaving 13 bases between the germline ends. The CDR3 sequence is 15 residues long. The chain's CDR3 is CSARDGRDIQETQYF. The CDR3 region has the DNA TGCAGTGCTAGAGATGGACGGGACATACAAGAGACCCAGTACTTC.

This clonotype occurred a few times. A much larger clone sits a single nucleotide away, making a read error possible. The CDR3 DNA sequence: TGTGCCAGCAACCACCCGAACAGACCCACTGAAACTTTCTTT. Protein: CASNHPNRPTETFF. This sequence joins TRBV6-1 and TRBJ1-1; D call uncertain. Germline lookup yields CDR1 MNHNS and CDR2 SASEGT. This CDR3 comprises 14 residues.

The V and J genes are TRBV3-1 and TRBJ1-2, with D possibly being TRBD1 (6 bases). The CDR3 has 14 amino acids. V gave up 0 bases and J gave up 4 bases, with 9 bases separating them. The germline V gene encodes CDR1 LGHDT and CDR2 YNNKEL (reference sequence). The CDR3 sequence: CASSQEGRGYGYTF. The CDR3 nucleotides are TGTGCCAGCAGCCAAGAGGGCAGGGGCTATGGCTACACCTTC.

This sequence joins TRBV20-1 and TRBJ1-1, with 9 bases identical to TRBD1. There are 14 residues in the CDR3. The germline V gene encodes CDR1 DFQATT and CDR2 SNEGSKA (reference sequence). V gave up 3 bases and J gave up 4 bases; unmatched junction bases: 6. The CDR3 loop reads CSARRTGEGTEAFF. The CDR3 DNA reads TGCAGTGCTAGGAGGACAGGGGAGGGCACTGAAGCTTTCTTT.

V gene TRBV6-9 combines with J gene TRBJ1-5; D is unresolved. V dropped 2 bases and J dropped 1 base, with 9 bases sitting between them. The germline V gene has CDR1 MNHGY and CDR2 SVAAGI. The CDR3 is 15 residues long. CDR3 sequence (DNA): TGTGCCAGCAGTTATAGGGCGAGCAGCAATCAGCCCCAGCATTTT. It specifies CASSYRASSNQPQHF.

There are many counts of this clonotype. The chain links TRBV2 to TRBJ1-1, with a weak D call TRBD1 (6 bases). CDR3 size: 15 residues. The V end was cut by 5 bases, the J end by 1 base, with 14 bases between. Per germline, CDR1 SNHLY and CDR2 FYNNEI. The CDR3, as DNA: TGTGCCAGCAGTCACCGGACAGTAACGAACACTGAAGCTTTCTTT. It is translated as CASSHRTVTNTEAFF.

This clonotype was counted at least ten times. V usage is TRBV6-1 and J usage is TRBJ2-5; the match to TRBD1 covers 8 bases. V lost 6 bases to trimming and J lost 4 bases; unmatched junction nucleotides: 7. The CDR3 runs 14 residues. In germline, CDR1 is MNHNS, CDR2 SASEGT. The DNA for the CDR3 is TGTGCCAGCAGGCTACAGGGGGTTTTAGAGACCCAGTACTTC. Encoded protein: CASRLQGVLETQYF.